One and the same sample provided the 13 T cell receptor beta chains below, sequenced in a study of cytomegalovirus exposure and HLA in healthy donors. 13 Jbeta primers and 60 Vbeta primers were used for the PCR. Sequenced by immunoSEQ multiplex PCR; TCRdb stores in-frame clones only, minus some. This table holds 60,000 to 80,000 clones, more than 75% found once. The sequencing sample was made of PBMCs. These TCRs come from a girl aged 10 to 17 in good health and CMV-seropositive.

The chain uses TRBV4-3 and TRBJ2-1; D uncertain. V lost 0 bases and J 6 bases, leaving 12 bases between the germline ends. CDR1 is LGHNA, CDR2 YSLEER, per germline. The CDR3 loop spans 15 amino acids. The CDR3 DNA is TGCGCCAGCAGCCAAGAGTCGGAGCGTGGCAATGAGCAGTTCTTC. It is translated as CASSQESERGNEQFF.

V usage is TRBV5-5 and J usage is TRBJ1-2; a weak D match, TRBD1 (6 bases). Germline loops: CDR1 SGHKS, CDR2 YYEKEE (reference sequence). The CDR3 totals 14 residues. V was clipped by 4 bases and J by 6 bases, with 16 bases between them. Here the CDR3 reads CASSEKQGRDGYTF. DNA of the CDR3: TGTGCCAGCAGCGAAAAACAGGGTAGAGATGGCTACACCTTC.

V is TRBV9 and J is TRBJ1-3, with D possibly TRBD1 on 6 matching bases. CDR1 is SGDLS and CDR2 is YYNGEE in the germline V gene. Trimming removed 0 bases at V and 5 bases at J, with 9 bases between. The CDR3 sequence is 14 residues long. The CDR3 region is CASSVDRDRNTIYF. CDR3 nucleotide sequence: TGTGCCAGCAGCGTAGACAGGGACAGAAACACCATATATTTT.

J is TRBJ1-1 and V is TRBV19; D might be TRBD1 (6 bases). V lost 6 bases, J lost 3 bases, and 14 bases lay in between. The germline V gene encodes CDR1 LNHDA and CDR2 SQIVND (reference sequence). The CDR3 sequence is 14 residues long. The CDR3 DNA sequence: TGTGCCAGTAGAGCAGGGGTGGGGGACACTGAAGCTTTCTTT. The encoded protein is CASRAGVGDTEAFF.

The sample holds a few counts of this clone. V usage is TRBV6-5 and J usage is TRBJ2-1, with 9 positions matching TRBD1. Germline lookup yields CDR1 MNHEY and CDR2 SVGAGI. Trimming at V came to 6 bases and at J to 4 bases, leaving 4 bases not matched to a gene. The CDR3 loop spans 14 amino acids. CDR3 bases: TGTGCCAGCAGCTCCGACAGGGGGTACAATGAGCAGTTCTTC. Amino acids: CASSSDRGYNEQFF.

This chain links TRBV30 with TRBJ2-7, with 7 bases aligning to TRBD2. The CDR3 consists of 13 residues. Looked up from germline, CDR1 is GTSNPN and CDR2 is SVGIG (reference sequence). The J segment lost 5 bases and the V segment lost 0 bases, leaving 4 bases of the junction unmatched. CDR3 in amino acids: CAWSVGGGDEQYF. The DNA of the CDR3 is TGTGCCTGGAGTGTTGGGGGGGGTGACGAGCAGTACTTC.

The rearrangement links TRBV9 to TRBJ2-3; 7 bases fit TRBD1. This CDR3 region has 15 residues. After removal of 0 bases from V and 6 bases from J, the junction contained 7 bases not matched to a gene. Germline V gives CDR1 SGDLS, CDR2 YYNGEE. CDR3 in amino acids: CASSVGTQGWDTQYF. The CDR3 DNA reads TGTGCCAGCAGCGTAGGGACACAGGGGTGGGATACGCAGTATTTT.

The gene calls are TRBV15 and TRBJ2-2; 8 bases fit TRBD2. The CDR3 runs to 18 residues. Unmatched junction bases numbered 13, after V lost 5 bases and J lost 2 bases. Germline CDR1 reads LNHNV; CDR2 reads YYDKDF (reference sequence). The CDR3 coding sequence is TGTGCCACCAGCTTAGGCCCCTCCCTAGCGGGCAACACCGGGGAGCTGTTTTTT. Protein product: CATSLGPSLAGNTGELFF. Using reference TRBV15 and TRBJ2-2 for the parts outside the CDR3, the full variable domain is DAMVIQNPRYQVTQFGKPVTLSCSQTLNHNVMYWYQQKSSQAPKLLFHYYDKDFNNEADTPDNFQSRRPNTSFCFLDIRSPGLGDTAMYLCATSLGPSLAGNTGELFFGEGSRLTVL.

The chain recombines TRBV7-2 with TRBJ2-7, with D possibly TRBD2 on 5 matching bases. Between the trimmed V and J ends, which lost 1 base and 5 bases, there was a span of 9 bases. CDR1 SGHTA and CDR2 FQGNSA come from the germline V gene. CDR3 length: 13 amino acids. The CDR3 sequence is CASSLGTYNEQYF. CDR3 nucleotide sequence: TGTGCCAGCAGCTTAGGGACTTATAACGAGCAGTACTTC.

The chain combines TRBV6-6 with TRBJ1-1; D remains ambiguous. V lost 5 bases, J lost 4 bases, and 14 bases lay in between. Germline values: CDR1 MNHNY, CDR2 SVGAGI (reference sequence). The CDR3 length is 14 residues. In DNA form, the CDR3 reads TGTGCCAGCAGTCCCTCCGAGTTCGGCACTGAAGCTTTCTTT. Protein: CASSPSEFGTEAFF.

CDR3 nucleotides: TGTGCCACCAGCCACGGGGGGAGAGAGACCCAGTACTTC. As protein: CATSHGGRETQYF. The rearrangement links TRBV15 to TRBJ2-5; TRBD2 agrees at 7 bases. V lost 5 bases, J lost 4 bases, and 4 bases stayed unmatched. This CDR3 is 13 amino acids long. Germline values: CDR1 LNHNV, CDR2 YYDKDF (reference sequence).

This clone was counted a single time. The CDR3 nucleotides are TGTGCCAGCAGTTTTGAGGGACAGGGGACCCACGAGCAGTACTTC. Protein product: CASSFEGQGTHEQYF. J is TRBJ2-7 and V is TRBV27; 10 bases line up with TRBD1. The germline gives CDR1 MNHEY, CDR2 SMNVEV (reference sequence). The CDR3 has 15 amino acids. V shed 3 bases, J shed 5 bases, and the junction held 7 bases outside the gene matches.

The chain combines TRBV18 with TRBJ2-1; 10 positions agree with TRBD2. V shed 0 bases, J shed 9 bases, and the junction held 5 bases outside the gene matches. Per the germline V gene, CDR1 is KGHSH and CDR2 is LQKENI. The CDR3 extends over 15 amino acids. For the CDR3, the DNA is TGTGCCAGCTCACCACCCCTAGCGGGAGCTGGTGAGCAGTTCTTC. Protein product: CASSPPLAGAGEQFF.